Listed here are 14 T cell receptor beta chains from one sample, sequenced in a study of T cells after yellow fever vaccination. TCRdb used MiXCR to reprocess the 5' RACE reads, holding one entry per CDR3 protein. The sample has under 55,000 distinct CDR3 sequences; approximately 7% are singletons. Here the sequenced sample was CD8+ T cells not binding an NS4B(214-222) dextramer, sorted from PBMCs, taken roughly 45 days after the first yellow fever vaccination. These receptors were obtained from a man aged 18 to 30 who received the YFV17D yellow fever vaccine.

The chain has TRBV27 and TRBJ1-1, with 9 bases fitting TRBD1. V shed 1 base, J shed 4 bases, and the junction held 4 bases outside the gene matches. Germline-derived CDR1 and CDR2 are MNHEY and SMNVEV (reference sequence). This CDR3 is built from 15 residues. CDR3 in amino acids: CASSLFTGGGTEAFF. CDR3 DNA: TGTGCCAGCAGTTTATTCACAGGGGGCGGCACTGAAGCTTTCTTT.

This clonotype was recorded a few times. The chain combines TRBV4-1 with TRBJ2-3; TRBD2 matches 8 bases. The CDR3 consists of 15 residues. CDR1 is MGHRA and CDR2 is YSYEKL in the germline V gene. Germline trimming cut 4 bases from V and 2 bases from J; bases unmatched to any gene: 5. The CDR3 DNA follows: TGCGCCAGCAGCCCGCGGGGGGTCTACACAGATACGCAGTATTTT. Its protein product is CASSPRGVYTDTQYF.

The rearrangement joins TRBV4-2 to TRBJ1-6; D uncertain. This CDR3 region has 18 residues. Germline V CDR1 and CDR2: LGHNA, YNFKEQ. V lost 0 bases to trimming and J lost 1 base, with 13 bases between them. Here the CDR3 DNA reads TGTGCCAGCAGCCAAGATTACAGTACCACGTCCTATAATTCACCCCTCCACTTT. Its translation is CASSQDYSTTSYNSPLHF.

This clonotype was seen a single time. The J gene is TRBJ2-7, the V gene TRBV7-6; TRBD1 is a possible D gene (6 bases). Germline V CDR1 and CDR2: SGHVS, FNYEAQ. CDR3 size: 14 residues. Trimming pared 5 bases from V and 0 bases from J, leaving 11 bases between. Here the CDR3 reads CASSETGSSYEQYV. The DNA of the CDR3 is TGTGCCAGCAGCGAAACAGGGAGCTCCTACGAGCAGTACGTC.

For the CDR3, the DNA is TGTGCCAGTAGCAACGACAGGGGGCTTGACACTGAAGCTTTCTTT. Translating it yields CASSNDRGLDTEAFF. The rearrangement uses TRBV19 and TRBJ1-1; 10 bases align to TRBD1. Germline V gene data show CDR1 as LNHDA and CDR2 as SQIVND (reference sequence). V was pared by 6 bases and J by 3 bases, with 7 bases of the junction left unmatched. CDR3 length: 15 residues. Variable domain in full (rest from reference TRBV19 and TRBJ1-1): DGGITQSPKYLFRKEGQNVTLSCEQNLNHDAMYWYRQDPGQGLRLIYYSQIVNDFQKGDIAEGYSVSREKKESFPLTVTSAQKNPTAFYLCASSNDRGLDTEAFFGQGTRLTVV.

This clonotype was detected many times. V and J are TRBV4-1 and TRBJ1-2, with D tentatively TRBD1 (6 bases). The CDR3 has 13 residues. The germline gives CDR1 MGHRA, CDR2 YSYEKL. The ends were cut back, 2 bases at V and 6 bases at J, with 10 bases in the middle. Here the CDR3 DNA reads TGCGCCAGCAGCCAACCGGGGGGCGATGGCTACACCTTC. This translates into CASSQPGGDGYTF.

The J gene is TRBJ2-7, the V gene TRBV6-5; D is unresolved. V shed 2 bases and J shed 0 bases, with 8 bases lying between them. The germline gives CDR1 MNHEY, CDR2 SVGAGI. This CDR3 is 14 amino acids long. This CDR3 is CASSYTQGSYEQYV. The DNA of the CDR3 is TGTGCCAGCAGTTACACACAAGGCTCCTACGAGCAGTACGTC.

This clonotype came up a few times. The rearrangement joins TRBV2 to TRBJ2-7, with D perhaps matching TRBD1 (5 bases). The V end was cut by 5 bases, the J end by 4 bases, with 21 bases between. CDR1 SNHLY and CDR2 FYNNEI come from the germline V gene. The CDR3 has 16 residues. The CDR3 DNA follows: TGTGCCAGCAGTTTTACTTTAGGGGCCTACCCTTACGAGCAGTACGTC. The encoded protein is CASSFTLGAYPYEQYV.

This chain connects TRBV30 to TRBJ2-1; unclear D gene. V lost 0 bases and J 10 bases, leaving 7 bases between the germline ends. The CDR3 is 11 residues long. Germline CDR1 is GTSNPN and CDR2 is SVGIG (reference sequence). The CDR3 nucleotides read TGTGCCTGGAGTGTAATAGGAGAGCAGTTCTTC. Translation: CAWSVIGEQFF.

This clonotype was observed many times. This rearrangement joins TRBV7-2 to TRBJ1-2; D possibly corresponds to TRBD1 (5 bases). This CDR3 spans 15 amino acids. Deletions cut 5 bases from V and 0 bases from J, with 13 bases between. Looked up from germline, CDR1 is SGHTA and CDR2 is FQGNSA. CDR3 protein: CASSGATDTNYGYTF. The CDR3 nucleotides are TGTGCCAGCAGCGGGGCGACGGATACTAACTATGGCTACACCTTC.

This clonotype was observed at least ten times. Here the CDR3 reads CASRYSLNTEAFF. CDR3 DNA sequence: TGTGCCAGCAGGTACAGCTTAAACACTGAAGCTTTCTTT. This sequence joins TRBV6-5 and TRBJ1-1; no clear D. The CDR3 has 13 amino acids. Trimming took 6 bases from V and 2 from J, leaving 10 bases between them. CDR1 and CDR2 from the germline V gene are MNHEY and SVGAGI.

With respect to this clonotype: This likely came from a read error, as a far larger clone is one base away. This sequence joins TRBV11-2 and TRBJ2-2, with no clear D. The CDR3 contains 13 residues. In germline, CDR1 is SGHAT, CDR2 FQNNGV. As DNA, the CDR3 is TGTGCCAGAAGCTTAGCTGGCACCGGGGAGCTGTTTTTT. Its translation: CARSLAGTGELFF. Looking up the rest from reference TRBV11-2 and TRBJ2-2 gives the full variable domain: EAGVAQSPRYKIIEKRQSVAFWCNPISGHATLYWYQQILGQGPKLLIQFQNNGVVDDSQLPKDRFSAERLKGVDSTLKIQPAKLEDSAVYLCARSLAGTGELFFGEGSRLTVL.

The sample holds many counts of this clonotype. This CDR3 is CASTLTGGALAGELFF. The DNA of the CDR3 is TGTGCCAGCACCTTGACAGGGGGCGCGTTGGCCGGGGAGCTGTTTTTT. This chain joins TRBV28 and TRBJ2-2; 10 positions agree with TRBD1. Germline-derived CDR1 and CDR2 are MDHEN and SYDVKM. This CDR3 has 16 residues. The V and J ends lost 7 bases and 6 bases, in that order; junction bases with no gene match: 11.

The CDR3 DNA follows: TGTGCCAGTAGTACTACCTGGGGGATTGGAAACATTCAGTACTTC. Encoded protein: CASSTTWGIGNIQYF. V is TRBV19 and J is TRBJ2-4; D is tentatively TRBD1 or TRBD2 (5 bases each). CDR3 length equals 15 residues. V lost 4 bases and J lost 6, with 16 bases in between. CDR1 and CDR2 (germline): LNHDA, SQIVND (reference sequence). Full variable domain (missing parts from reference TRBV19 and TRBJ2-4): DGGITQSPKYLFRKEGQNVTLSCEQNLNHDAMYWYRQDPGQGLRLIYYSQIVNDFQKGDIAEGYSVSREKKESFPLTVTSAQKNPTAFYLCASSTTWGIGNIQYFGAGTRLSVL.